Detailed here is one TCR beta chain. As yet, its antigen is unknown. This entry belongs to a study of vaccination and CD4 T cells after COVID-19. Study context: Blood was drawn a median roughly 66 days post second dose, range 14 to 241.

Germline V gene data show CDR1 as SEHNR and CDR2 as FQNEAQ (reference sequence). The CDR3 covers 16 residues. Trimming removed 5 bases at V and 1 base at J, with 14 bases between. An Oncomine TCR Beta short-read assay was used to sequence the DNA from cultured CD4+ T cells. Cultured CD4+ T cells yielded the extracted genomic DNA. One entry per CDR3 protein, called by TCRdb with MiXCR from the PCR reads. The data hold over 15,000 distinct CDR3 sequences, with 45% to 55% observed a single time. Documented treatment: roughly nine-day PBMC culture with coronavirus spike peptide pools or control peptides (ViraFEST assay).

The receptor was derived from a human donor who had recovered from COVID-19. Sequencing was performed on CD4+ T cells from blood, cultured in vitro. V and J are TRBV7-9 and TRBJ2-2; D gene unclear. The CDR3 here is CASSLYRPLNTGELFF. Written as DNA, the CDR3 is TGTGCCAGCAGCCTATATCGGCCACTGAACACCGGGGAGCTGTTTTTT.